The TCR beta chain described here comes from a study of tumor and adjacent non-tumor tissue in lung cancer. In regard to this clonotype: One end of the junction does not line up with germline, which may come from a read error.

This sample's RNA came from whole unsorted tissue. More than 3 cm separated this lung sample from the edge of the tumor. TCRbeta libraries were built with three rounds of nested PCR, modified from ARM-PCR. Each CDR3 protein gets one entry after TCRdb re-called the multiplex PCR reads with MiXCR. Of over 100,000 distinct CDR3 sequences listed, 60% to 65% are singletons. Germline CDR1 is SQVTM and CDR2 is ANQGSEA. The CDR3 loop spans 13 amino acids. The genes are TRBV29-1 and TRBJ2-3; D ambiguous. The receptor was isolated from a man aged 60 to 69 with non-small cell lung cancer. Input material: distant non-tumor lung tissue. CDR3 DNA sequence: TGCAGCGCACAAACGTTGGCAGCAGATACACAGTATTTT. This translates into CSAQTLAADTQYF.